Ten or more counts support the clone carrying this T cell receptor beta chain. The antigen remains unidentified. These data are taken from a study of early T cells in non-severe SARS-CoV-2 infection. Study-level background: The input, bulk RNA from unsorted whole blood, was sequenced, and chains were unpaired. Whole-study results and caveats: Private and CD4 specificities were missed by VDJdb matching, skewed to anti-spike CD8.

V was clipped by 0 bases and J by 7 bases, with 8 bases between them. The germline V gene has CDR1 SGHRS and CDR2 YFSETQ. The CDR3 spans 12 residues. Attached unique molecular identifiers marked individual cDNA molecules. TCRdb recomputed calls from the 5' RACE reads with MiXCR, one row per CDR3 protein. The profile covers about 49,000 distinct CDR3 sequences, with 10% to 15% appearing a single time and 9.1% taken by the ten largest. The sample was whole blood. This chain uses TRBV5-1 with TRBJ2-7; D is unclear. The clonotype was recovered from an adult who was a healthcare worker with PCR-confirmed SARS-CoV-2 infection or an uninfected control (not recorded which). The CDR3 DNA is TGCGCCAGCAGCTTGGAAAGGGATGAGCAGTACTTC. The encoded protein is CASSLERDEQYF.